Listed below are T cell receptor beta chains from one sample, sequenced in a study of cytomegalovirus exposure and HLA in healthy donors. TCRdb's table, derived via immunoSEQ multiplex PCR, lists solely in-frame clones and lacks some. The sample comprises about 160,000 clones, around 84% of which are singletons, and approximately 2.3% rests with the top ten. Sample: PBMCs. Receptors originate from a man younger than 30 in good health and CMV-seropositive. The conserved cysteine and the conserved F or W are not part of the CDR3 here. Size values are once, few and many counts, or a class for expanded clones, and some rows have none.

v_gene	j_gene	abundance	CDR3aa
TRBV5-1	TRBJ1-4	NA	ASSKDTTNEKLF
TRBV29-1	TRBJ1-2	once	SVEDSPIRIGEVYGYT
TRBV7-3	TRBJ1-4	NA	ASIRSSSEKLF
TRBV30	TRBJ2-6	NA	ALHYRSGANGLT
TRBV9	TRBJ1-2	NA	ASSANQGTYGYT
TRBV30	TRBJ2-1	NA	AWSVLGGPMYEQF
TRBV7-2	TRBJ2-7	NA	ASSLVGTSGGASSNEQY
TRBV7-2	TRBJ2-5	NA	ASSSWDSAETQY
TRBV6-5	TRBJ2-6	NA	ASGRDSGANVLT
TRBV11-2	TRBJ2-2	NA	ASSLDERGANTGELF
TRBV15	TRBJ1-1	NA	ATSRDGVLGAF
TRBV18	TRBJ2-7	NA	ASSPSPVTISYEQY
TRBV19	TRBJ1-2	NA	ASSRVSTGPFYGYT
TRBV4-1	TRBJ2-7	NA	ASSQEGQQYEQY
TRBV7-3	TRBJ1-2	NA	ASTTSGRRDYGYT
TRBV11-3	TRBJ2-4	once	ASSLVDRGDSQY
TRBV18	TRBJ1-2	NA	ASSRGLGQGDPYGYT
TRBV19	TRBJ1-1	NA	ASADGVLMNTEAF
TRBV21-1	TRBJ2-7	NA	ASSKENARLAGGPYEQY
TRBV7-9	TRBJ2-4	once	ASSSQDIQY
TRBV6-1	TRBJ1-1	few	ASSQQGYEAF
TRBV5-1	TRBJ1-2	once	ASSVGQGDYGYT
TRBV6-6	TRBJ2-5	once	ASSTMTSGVGETQY
TRBV21-1	TRBJ2-7	NA	ASSSGGSREDRS
TRBV12-5	TRBJ1-1	few	ASGFEGAEAF
TRBV4-1	TRBJ2-5	NA	ASSQRTSRGETQY
TRBV19	TRBJ2-2	NA	ASSYLGAGELF
TRBV5-1	TRBJ1-1	NA	ASSFDRGTEAF
TRBV4-3	TRBJ1-2	NA	ASSQALVGQGAFGYT
TRBV7-6	TRBJ1-3	NA	ASSLLSVDAVGSTSSGNTIY
TRBV6-6	TRBJ1-5	once	ASSRGGGGQPQH
TRBV4-1	TRBJ1-4	NA	ASSQEEGGPEKLF
TRBV4-3	TRBJ2-7	NA	ASSQAVLDFPYEQY
TRBV4-1	TRBJ1-1	NA	ASSQEALTGGGTEAF
TRBV6-5	TRBJ2-5	NA	ASSPTSGGETQY
TRBV10-3	TRBJ2-2	NA	AISEGDTSTGELF
TRBV2	TRBJ1-4	NA	ASKRGSPNEKLF
TRBV9	TRBJ1-2	once	ASSVVAGESGYT
TRBV11-2	TRBJ2-7	once	ASSLVLAGARY
TRBV6-5	TRBJ1-2	NA	ASSYVRGAGYT
TRBV30	TRBJ1-2	NA	AGLLRDRGYT
TRBV29-1	TRBJ2-7	few	SVVGDEQY
TRBV6-5	TRBJ1-2	once	ASNPPGQGADGYT
TRBV19	TRBJ2-7	NA	ASSVSGIPYEQY
TRBV19	TRBJ1-1	NA	ASSMAGTEAF
TRBV9	TRBJ2-1	NA	ASSVAGSYNEQF
TRBV9	TRBJ1-6	NA	ASSVASGTGGYSPLH
TRBV6-5	TRBJ1-3	NA	ASSYGGQTSGNTIY
TRBV18	TRBJ2-5	NA	ASSPEQGKARKTQY
TRBV7-2	TRBJ1-4	NA	ASSLNSGVNGEKLF